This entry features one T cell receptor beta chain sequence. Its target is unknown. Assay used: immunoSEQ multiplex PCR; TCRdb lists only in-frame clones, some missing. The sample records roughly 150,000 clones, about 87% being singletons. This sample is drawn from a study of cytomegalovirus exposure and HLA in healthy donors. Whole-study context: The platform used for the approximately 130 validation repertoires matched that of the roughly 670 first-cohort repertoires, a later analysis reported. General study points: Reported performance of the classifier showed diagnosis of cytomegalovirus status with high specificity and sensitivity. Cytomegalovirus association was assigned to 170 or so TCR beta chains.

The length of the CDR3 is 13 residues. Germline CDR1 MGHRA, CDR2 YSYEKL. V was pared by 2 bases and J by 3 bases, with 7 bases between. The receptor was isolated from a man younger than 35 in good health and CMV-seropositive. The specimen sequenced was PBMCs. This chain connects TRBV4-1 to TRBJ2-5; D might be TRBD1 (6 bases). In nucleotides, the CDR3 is TGCGCCAGCAGCCAACAGGGGAAAGAGACCCAGTACTTC. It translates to CASSQQGKETQYF.